Listed below are T cell receptor beta chains from one sample, sequenced in a study of blood T cell repertoires in COVID-19. Assay: immunoSEQ multiplex PCR; the TCRdb copy retains only in-frame clones and omits some. This sample yields about 140,000 clones, of which over 75% are seen a single time; 35% to 55% belongs to the top ten. Source material: peripheral blood. These receptors were collected from a human donor in a cohort sampled during active COVID-19. CDR3s include the opening cysteine and the closing phenylalanine or tryptophan. The D gene is left open where the match is weak. Rows give clone size only sometimes, using once, few, many, or a class for an expanded clone.

size | D | J | V | DNA | CDR3
. | . | TRBJ1-6 | TRBV4-3 | TGCGCCAGCAGCCAAGTATTCTCCTTGAGCTCCTATAATTCACCCCTCCACTTT | CASSQVFSLSSYNSPLHF
. | . | TRBJ1-2 | TRBV18 | TGTGCCAGCTCACCAGGGAGCGAGTATGGCTACACCTTC | CASSPGSEYGYTF
. | TRBD1 | TRBJ1-3 | TRBV28 | TGTGCCAGCAGTTCCCAGACAGGGCGCGGAAACACCATATATTTT | CASSSQTGRGNTIYF
. | . | TRBJ1-4 | TRBV4-1 | TGCGCCAGCAGCCAGAACAGTGCAACTAATGAAAAACTGTTTTTT | CASSQNSATNEKLFF
few | TRBD2 | TRBJ2-1 | TRBV9 | TGTGCCAGCAGCGTAGATGTAGCGGGGGCCTACAATGAGCAGTTCTTC | CASSVDVAGAYNEQFF
. | . | TRBJ1-2 | TRBV9 | TGTGCCAGCAGCGTAGCTGAGGATGGCTACACCTTC | CASSVAEDGYTF
. | . | TRBJ1-4 | TRBV14 | TGTGCCAGCAGCCGAAACAGTAATGAAAAACTGTTTTTT | CASSRNSNEKLFF
. | . | TRBJ1-4 | TRBV27 | TGTGCCAGCAGTTCTCGCGGGACGAATGGGGAAAAACTGTTTTTT | CASSSRGTNGEKLFF
. | TRBD1 | TRBJ2-2 | TRBV12-3/TRBV12-4 | TGTGCCAGCAGACGAGGGGGCCCCGGGGAGCTGTTTTTT | CASRRGGPGELFF
few | . | TRBJ2-1 | TRBV19 | TGTGCCAGTAGTATAGGTGGAGAGGTCTCTGATGAGCAGTTCTTC | CASSIGGEVSDEQFF
. | . | TRBJ2-2 | TRBV5-4 | TGTGCCAGCAGCCCGCCGAGGAACACCGGGGAGCTGTTTTTT | CASSPPRNTGELFF
. | . | TRBJ2-7 | TRBV11-3 | TGTGCCAGCAGCTTAACAGACTACGAGCAGTACTTC | CASSLTDYEQYF
. | . | TRBJ1-2 | TRBV12-3/TRBV12-4 | TGTGCCAGCAGAGAGCAGGGTATCATGGGCTACACCTTC | CASREQGIMGYTF
few | . | TRBJ2-3 | TRBV29-1 | TGCAGCGCCCGAAATAGGGGCTCAGATACGCAGTATTTT | CSARNRGSDTQYF
. | TRBD1 | TRBJ2-7 | TRBV18 | TGTGCCAGCTCACCAGAGACAGGGAAGCTCAACGAGCAGTACTTC | CASSPETGKLNEQYF
. | . | TRBJ2-1 | TRBV27 | TGTGCCAGCAGTCCTCCCTCCTACAATGAGCAGTTCTTC | CASSPPSYNEQFF
. | TRBD1 | TRBJ1-4 | TRBV7-2 | TGTGCCAGCAGCCTACAGGGGGGTCCTAATGAAAAACTGTTTTTT | CASSLQGGPNEKLFF
. | TRBD1 | TRBJ2-1 | TRBV19 | TGTGCCAGTAGTATCGAGGGACAGGTATACAATGAGCAGTTCTTC | CASSIEGQVYNEQFF
. | . | TRBJ1-3 | TRBV7-2 | TGTGCCAGCAGCCTAGACTCCGATTCTGGAAACACCATATATTTT | CASSLDSDSGNTIYF
few | . | TRBJ2-2 | TRBV21-1 | TGTGCCAGCAGCGAACAGACTAGCGGGAACACCGGGGAGCTGTTTTTT | CASSEQTSGNTGELFF
. | . | TRBJ1-2 | TRBV24-1 | TGTGCCACCAGCATTGGAGAGGGCTATGGCTACACCTTC | CATSIGEGYGYTF
. | TRBD1 | TRBJ1-2 | TRBV5-6 | TGTGCCAGCAGCTCGTACAGGGGGCGCCACTATGGCTACACCTTC | CASSSYRGRHYGYTF
few | . | TRBJ1-1 | TRBV2 | TGTGCCAGCATCCGGACAGTGAACACTGAAGCTTTCTTT | CASIRTVNTEAFF
once | TRBD1 | TRBJ1-4 | TRBV2 | TGTGCCAGCAATGAAGGGACAGTTAATGAAAAACTGTTTTTT | CASNEGTVNEKLFF
. | . | TRBJ1-2 | TRBV5-4 | TGTGCCAGGTATAGCGTAGGGCGCGACTATGGCTACACCTTC | CARYSVGRDYGYTF
. | TRBD1 | TRBJ1-1 | TRBV19 | TGTGCCAGCTTTAAACAGGGGGACACTGAAGCTTTCTTT | CASFKQGDTEAFF
. | TRBD2 | TRBJ2-5 | TRBV11-2 | TGTGCCAGCAGCTTAGACCGGCGGGAGCTTGGGCGAGAGACCCAGTACTTC | CASSLDRRELGRETQYF
. | TRBD1 | TRBJ2-2 | TRBV2 | TGTGCCAGCAGCGGACAGGGCATGGCCGGGGAGCTGTTTTTT | CASSGQGMAGELFF
. | . | TRBJ2-6 | TRBV28 | TGTGCCACCACAATGAGCAGACTAGACTCTGGGGCCAACGTCCTGACTTTC | CATTMSRLDSGANVLTF
. | . | TRBJ1-2 | TRBV7-9 | TGTGCCAGCAGCCTCACTCAACTCAGGGGCTACACCTTC | CASSLTQLRGYTF
few | . | TRBJ1-3 | TRBV2 | TGTGCCAGCAGTGAATGGGGGCCTGGAAACACCATATATTTT | CASSEWGPGNTIYF
. | . | TRBJ1-5 | TRBV6-1 | TGTGCCAGCAGTGAACCACAGAGCAATCAGCCCCAGCATTTT | CASSEPQSNQPQHF
. | . | TRBJ1-1 | TRBV11-3 | TGTGCCAGCAGCTCACAGGGTGAAGCTTTCTTT | CASSSQGEAFF
once | TRBD1 | TRBJ1-5 | TRBV7-8 | TGTGCCAGCAGCTTAGCGGACAGGGCAATTGGTCAGCCCCAGCATTTT | CASSLADRAIGQPQHF
once | TRBD1 | TRBJ1-6 | TRBV30 | TGTGCCTGGAGTAACCACTTTGGGACAGCCTATAATTCACCCCTCCACTTT | CAWSNHFGTAYNSPLHF
. | . | TRBJ2-7 | TRBV21-1 | TGTGCCAGCGAGGAAAAAAACATGTACTTC | CASEEKNMYF
. | TRBD1 | TRBJ1-4 | TRBV7-3 | TGTGCCAGCAGCTTAACGGGACAGGGGAATGAAAAACTGTTTTTT | CASSLTGQGNEKLFF
. | . | TRBJ1-6 | TRBV9 | TGTGCCAGCAGCCTACTACCTACACGCGTTAATTCACCCCTCCACTTT | CASSLLPTRVNSPLHF
. | . | TRBJ1-1 | TRBV11-3 | TGTGCCTCGGAGATGACCACTGAAGCTTTCTTT | CASEMTTEAFF
. | TRBD2 | TRBJ2-1 | TRBV5-4 | TGTGCCAGCAGCTTGACAGCGGGGGACAATGAGCAGTTCTTC | CASSLTAGDNEQFF
. | TRBD1 | TRBJ1-5 | TRBV2 | TGTGCCAGCAGCCGGACAGGGGGTCAGCCCCAGCATTTT | CASSRTGGQPQHF
. | . | TRBJ2-1 | TRBV7-6 | TGTGCCAGCAGCCCCAACGCGGGATCCTACAATGAGCAGTTCTTC | CASSPNAGSYNEQFF
once | . | TRBJ2-3 | TRBV11-3 | TGTGCCAGCAGCCCGTGGGGAGGAAGCACAGATACGCAGTATTTT | CASSPWGGSTDTQYF
. | TRBD1 | TRBJ2-1 | TRBV5-1 | TGCGCCAACAGCTTCTCCGGGACAGCTAACAATGAGCAGTTCTTC | CANSFSGTANNEQFF
few | . | TRBJ1-2 | TRBV5-4 | TGTGCCAGCAGCTTGACGGGGGGCGCGGATGGCTACACCTTC | CASSLTGGADGYTF
. | TRBD1 | TRBJ1-1 | TRBV7-2 | TGTGCCAGCAGCATCAGGGGGCAGATCACTGAAGCTTTCTTT | CASSIRGQITEAFF